This TCR beta chain was sequenced for a study of OX40 agonist ivuxolimab in advanced cancers. The CDR3 totals 16 residues. With V trimmed by 0 bases and J by 6 bases, 8 bases remained unmatched. Germline V gene data show CDR1 as SGHTA and CDR2 as FQGNSA. Using immunoSEQ multiplex PCR, the repertoire was profiled, and TCRdb retains in-frame clones only, with some absent. The table records roughly 26,000 clones, roughly 86% of them present only once. This clone occurred once. This receptor was identified in an adult with an advanced solid tumor such as melanoma, head and neck, liver or kidney cancer. Here the sequenced sample was CD4+ or CD8+ T cells sorted from blood, taken in a trial of the OX40 agonist ivuxolimab. The chain employs TRBV7-2 and TRBJ2-4, with 7 bases lining up with TRBD2. CDR3 protein: CASSLAERGYINIQYF. The CDR3 nucleotides read TGTGCCAGCAGCTTAGCGGAGCGGGGCTACATAAACATTCAGTACTTC.